A selection of T cell receptor beta chains follows, all from one sample in a study of blood T cell repertoires in COVID-19. Some clones are missing from TCRdb's copy, which holds only in-frame ones; the method was immunoSEQ multiplex PCR. The sample carries around 270,000 clones, around 92% recorded once. The specimen was peripheral blood. These receptors originate from a person aged 18 to 29 with COVID-19, enrolled during active disease. Each CDR3 is given with its conserved first and last residue. A D gene is named only where the DNA matches it firmly. Not every row has a clone size; where given, it reads once, few, many or a size class.

J gene,D gene,V gene,clone size,CDR3 DNA,CDR3 protein
TRBJ2-2,TRBD1,TRBV10-3,.,TGTGCCATCAGTGAGTCAACAGGGACAGAAAGAACCGGGGAGCTGTTTTTT,CAISESTGTERTGELFF
TRBJ2-1,TRBD1,TRBV5-1,.,TGCGCCAGCAGCTTAGGGTTGGGACAGGGGCATTATGAGCAGTTCTTC,CASSLGLGQGHYEQFF
TRBJ1-6,.,TRBV9,.,TGTGCCAGCAGCGTAGGTAGTAATTCACCCCTCCACTTT,CASSVGSNSPLHF
TRBJ2-1,TRBD2,TRBV4-3,.,TGCGCCAGCAGCCAAAACCTAGCGGGAGGTAGTAATGAGCAGTTCTTC,CASSQNLAGGSNEQFF
TRBJ2-7,TRBD2,TRBV28,.,TGTGCCAGCAGGTGGGAAGCGGGAGGTCCCTACGAGCAGTACTTC,CASRWEAGGPYEQYF
TRBJ2-7,TRBD2,TRBV12-3/TRBV12-4,.,TGTGCCAGCAGTTTTGGAAGCGGGGTCGAGCAGTACTTC,CASSFGSGVEQYF
TRBJ2-7,TRBD1,TRBV12-3/TRBV12-4,.,TGTGCCAGCAGTTCAGGGGGCGGCTACGAGCAGTACTTC,CASSSGGGYEQYF
TRBJ2-7,.,TRBV6-5,.,TGTGCCAGCAGCTACCGACCAGGGCCCTACGAGCAGTACTTC,CASSYRPGPYEQYF
TRBJ1-5,TRBD1,TRBV15,.,TGTGCCACCAGCAGAGATCGTTGGACAGGGCCCCACGAGAAGCCCCAGCATTTT,CATSRDRWTGPHEKPQHF
TRBJ2-7,TRBD1,TRBV11-2,.,TGTGCCAGCAGCTGGACAGGGGACGAGCAGTACTTC,CASSWTGDEQYF
TRBJ2-5,.,TRBV7-7,.,TGTGCCAGCAGCTTAGGAGGCGGGTACCAAGAGACCCAGTACTTC,CASSLGGGYQETQYF
TRBJ2-1,.,TRBV6-5,.,TGTGCCAGCAGTTCCGGACAAGGCAATGAGCAGTTCTTC,CASSSGQGNEQFF
TRBJ2-1,.,TRBV19,.,TGTGCCAGTATAGGCGGGGCGGCTGAGCAGTTCTTC,CASIGGAAEQFF
TRBJ1-5,TRBD1,TRBV2,.,TGTGCCAGCAGTCCCCGGGCAGGGGGGAACCAGCCCCAGCATTTT,CASSPRAGGNQPQHF
TRBJ2-1,.,TRBV7-9,.,TGTGCCAGCAGCCATCAGCCGGACTACCCATCCGATGAGCAGTTCTTC,CASSHQPDYPSDEQFF
TRBJ2-2,.,TRBV3-1/TRBV3-2,.,TGTGCCAGCAGCCAAGATCCGTTGTTAGCTCTACAAACCGGGGAGCTGTTTTTT,CASSQDPLLALQTGELFF
TRBJ2-1,TRBD1,TRBV9,.,TGTGCCAGCAGCACCATCGGGACAGGGACCTACAATGAGCAGTTCTTC,CASSTIGTGTYNEQFF
TRBJ2-1,TRBD2,TRBV6-6,.,TGTGCCAGCAAGATGGTAGCGGGAGTGAATGAGCAGTTCTTC,CASKMVAGVNEQFF
TRBJ1-5,.,TRBV6-8,.,TGTGCCAGCACCCGACGGGAGGATAGCAATCAGCCCCAGCATTTT,CASTRREDSNQPQHF
TRBJ2-3,TRBD1,TRBV6-1,.,TGTGCCAGCAGTGATCCGGGACAGGGGGGTTCGGATACGCAGTATTTT,CASSDPGQGGSDTQYF
TRBJ2-1,.,TRBV6-1,.,TGTGCCAGCAGTGCGGGACAACCCCCAGCTTACAATGAGCAGTTCTTC,CASSAGQPPAYNEQFF
TRBJ1-4,TRBD1,TRBV6-5,.,TGTGCCAGCAGTACCAGGGGGACTAATGAAAAACTGTTTTTT,CASSTRGTNEKLFF
TRBJ1-1,.,TRBV29-1,.,TGCAGCGTTGATCTACAGGGGAACACTGAAGCTTTCTTT,CSVDLQGNTEAFF
TRBJ2-1,TRBD2,TRBV9,.,TGTGCCAGCAGCAAGAGGGGACTAGCGGGAATCTACAATGAGCAGTTCTTC,CASSKRGLAGIYNEQFF
TRBJ1-5,TRBD1,TRBV7-9,once,TGTGCCAGCAGCTCCGGACAGGGTGATCAGCCCCAGCATTTT,CASSSGQGDQPQHF
TRBJ2-7,TRBD1,TRBV10-2,.,TGCGCCAGCAGTGAGGGACAGGGGGACACCTACGAGCAGTACTTC,CASSEGQGDTYEQYF
TRBJ2-3,TRBD1,TRBV5-1,.,TGCGCCAGCAGCGCGACGATTAGCGAACAGGGGGCTCATTTCGAAGATACGCAGTATTTT,CASSATISEQGAHFEDTQYF
TRBJ1-2,.,TRBV5-8,medium-sized,TGTGCCAGCAGCTTGAATCGAGGGAGGACGGATGGCTACACCTTC,CASSLNRGRTDGYTF
TRBJ2-5,TRBD2,TRBV3-1/TRBV3-2,.,TGTGCCAGCAGCCAAGATCTAGCGGGAGTGGAGACCCAGTACTTC,CASSQDLAGVETQYF
TRBJ2-1,.,TRBV14,.,TGTGCCAGCAGCCCAACCAGGGTAGTTTCCTACAATGAGCAGTTCTTC,CASSPTRVVSYNEQFF
TRBJ2-5,TRBD1,TRBV24-1,.,TGTGCCACCAGTGATTCAGGGGGCAGGGAGACCCAGTACTTC,CATSDSGGRETQYF
TRBJ1-6,TRBD1,TRBV7-2,.,TGTGCCAGCAGCTTGGACAGGGGACCGAATTCACCCCTCCACTTT,CASSLDRGPNSPLHF
TRBJ2-7,.,TRBV5-1,.,TGCGCCAGCAGCTCCGCTGGGCTAGCCGGCGAGCAGTACTTC,CASSSAGLAGEQYF